A single sample is the source of the 4 T cell receptor beta chains below, sequenced in a study of blood T cell repertoires in COVID-19. Sequencing was performed with immunoSEQ multiplex PCR; in TCRdb, only in-frame clones are kept and a portion is missing. The top ten clones hold roughly 1.3% of a sample with 300,000 or so clones, around 90% of them seen once. Sequenced material: peripheral blood. Receptors originate from a man between 65 and 85 years old with acute or convalescent COVID-19.

This rearrangement joins TRBV3-1 (or the pseudogene TRBV3-2) to TRBJ2-7; 10 bases map to TRBD1. The germline CDR1 and CDR2 sequences are LGHDT and YNNKEL (reference sequence). Germline trimming cut 5 bases from V and 4 bases from J; bases unmatched to any gene: 5. The CDR3 totals 14 residues. CDR3 protein: CASSGRDRGYEQYF. The CDR3 DNA reads as TGTGCCAGCAGCGGCCGGGACAGGGGTTACGAGCAGTACTTC.

J is TRBJ2-7 and V is TRBV5-1; 11 bases are shared with TRBD1. Germline assignment: CDR1 SGHRS and CDR2 YFSETQ. The CDR3 length is 15 residues. V dropped 4 bases and J dropped 6; count of bases not matched to a gene: 9. CDR3: CASSGAGTGGGEQYF. CDR3 in DNA: TGCGCCAGCAGCGGGGCCGGGACAGGGGGAGGCGAGCAGTACTTC.

In this sample, this clone turned up a few times. The chain links TRBV5-1 to TRBJ1-1, with 7 bases matching TRBD1. This CDR3 is 15 amino acids long. After removal of 4 bases from V and 0 bases from J, the junction contained 6 bases not matched to a gene. Germline V gene sequence: CDR1 SGHRS, CDR2 YFSETQ. The CDR3 DNA is TGCGCCAGCAGCGCCCGACAGGGACTGAACACTGAAGCTTTCTTT. It is translated as CASSARQGLNTEAFF.

The chain links TRBV9 to TRBJ1-4; D uncertain. CDR3 length equals 16 residues. Trimming left V 5 bases short and J 3 bases short, with 17 bases between. The germline CDR1 and CDR2 sequences are SGDLS and YYNGEE. The CDR3 spells CASSPVPGNANEKLFF. In DNA form, the CDR3 reads TGTGCCAGCAGTCCCGTTCCGGGGAATGCTAATGAAAAACTGTTTTTT.